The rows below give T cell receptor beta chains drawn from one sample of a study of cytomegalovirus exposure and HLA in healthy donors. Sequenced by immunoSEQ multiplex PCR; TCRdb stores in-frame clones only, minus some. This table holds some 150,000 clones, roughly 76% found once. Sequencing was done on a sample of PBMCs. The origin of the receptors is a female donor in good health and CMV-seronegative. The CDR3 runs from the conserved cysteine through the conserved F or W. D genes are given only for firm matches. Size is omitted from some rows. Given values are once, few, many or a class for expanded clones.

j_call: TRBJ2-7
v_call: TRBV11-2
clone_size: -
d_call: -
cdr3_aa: CASSSGTFVPYEQYF
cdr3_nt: TGTGCCAGCAGCTCCGGGACATTCGTCCCCTACGAGCAGTACTTC

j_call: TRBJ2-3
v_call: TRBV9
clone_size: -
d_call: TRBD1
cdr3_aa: CASSVAGGRDTQYF
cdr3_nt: TGTGCCAGCAGCGTAGCAGGGGGCCGGGATACGCAGTATTTT

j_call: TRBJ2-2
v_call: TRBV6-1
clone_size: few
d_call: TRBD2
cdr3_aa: CASKGLAVSTELFF
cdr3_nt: TGTGCCAGCAAGGGACTAGCGGTTTCGACGGAGCTGTTTTTT

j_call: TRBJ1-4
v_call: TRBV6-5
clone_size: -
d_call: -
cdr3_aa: CASSYYSKTNEKLFF
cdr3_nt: TGTGCCAGCAGTTACTATTCAAAAACTAATGAAAAACTGTTTTTT

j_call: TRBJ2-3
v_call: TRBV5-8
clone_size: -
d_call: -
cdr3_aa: CASGVFTGSWADTQYF
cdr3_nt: TGTGCCAGCGGAGTATTTACAGGGTCATGGGCAGATACGCAGTATTTT

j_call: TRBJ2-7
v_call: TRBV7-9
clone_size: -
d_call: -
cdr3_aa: CSTRGGASGYEQYF
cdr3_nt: TGTTCCACCCGAGGGGGGGCGTCCGGCTACGAGCAGTACTTC

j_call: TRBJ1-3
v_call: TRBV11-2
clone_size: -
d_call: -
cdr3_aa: CASSFHSEVGNTIYF
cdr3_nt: TGTGCCAGCAGCTTCCACTCGGAGGTGGGAAACACCATATATTTT

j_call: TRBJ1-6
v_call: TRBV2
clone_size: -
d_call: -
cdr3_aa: CASSPTRDYNSPLHF
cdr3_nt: TGTGCCAGCAGCCCGACTAGGGACTATAATTCACCCCTCCACTTT

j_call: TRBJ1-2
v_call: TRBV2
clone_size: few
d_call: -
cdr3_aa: CASSDLVQAGYTF
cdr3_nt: TGTGCCAGCAGTGATCTCGTCCAGGCTGGCTACACCTTC

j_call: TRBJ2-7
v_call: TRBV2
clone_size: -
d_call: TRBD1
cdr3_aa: CASTPSRTGSYEQYF
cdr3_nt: TGTGCCAGCACCCCCTCGAGGACAGGGTCCTACGAGCAGTACTTC

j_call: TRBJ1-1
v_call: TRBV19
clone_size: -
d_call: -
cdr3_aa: CASSIVRVNTEAFF
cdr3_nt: TGTGCCAGTAGTATTGTTCGAGTGAACACTGAAGCTTTCTTT

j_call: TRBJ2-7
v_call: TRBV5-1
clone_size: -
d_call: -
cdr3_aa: CASSFRRGEQYF
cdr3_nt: TGCGCCAGCAGCTTTAGAAGAGGTGAGCAGTACTTC

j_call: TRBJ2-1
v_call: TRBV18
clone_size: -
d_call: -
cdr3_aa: CASSPPGGPIISEQFF
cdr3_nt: TGTGCCAGCTCACCACCGGGGGGTCCGATCATCTCTGAGCAGTTCTTC

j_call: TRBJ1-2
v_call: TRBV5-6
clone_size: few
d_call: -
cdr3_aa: CASSRTGILSSYTF
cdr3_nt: TGTGCCAGCAGCCGAACAGGGATTTTATCTAGCTACACCTTC

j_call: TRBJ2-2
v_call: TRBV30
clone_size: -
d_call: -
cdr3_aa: CAWSPNTGELFF
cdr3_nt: TGTGCCTGGTCTCCGAACACCGGGGAGCTGTTTTTT

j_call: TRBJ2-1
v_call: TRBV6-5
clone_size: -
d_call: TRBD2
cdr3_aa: CASSYSGGVYNEQFF
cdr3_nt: TGTGCCAGCAGTTACTCTGGGGGGGTTTACAATGAGCAGTTCTTC

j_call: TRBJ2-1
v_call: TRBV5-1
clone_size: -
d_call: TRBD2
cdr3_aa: CASSFGTSADEQFF
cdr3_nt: TGCGCCAGCAGCTTCGGAACTAGCGCGGATGAGCAGTTCTTC

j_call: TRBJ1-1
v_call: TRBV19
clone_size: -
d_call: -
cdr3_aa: CASSIGRVNTEAFF
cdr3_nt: TGTGCCAGTAGTATAGGCAGGGTGAACACTGAAGCTTTCTTT

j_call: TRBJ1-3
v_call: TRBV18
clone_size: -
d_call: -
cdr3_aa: CASSPLRATGSKSSGNTIYF
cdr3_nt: TGTGCCAGCTCACCACTACGCGCGACAGGTTCTAAGAGCTCTGGAAACACCATATATTTT

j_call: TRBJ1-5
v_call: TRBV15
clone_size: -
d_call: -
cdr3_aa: CATSRVRGPNQPQHF
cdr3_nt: TGTGCCACCAGCAGGGTCAGGGGCCCCAATCAGCCCCAGCATTTT

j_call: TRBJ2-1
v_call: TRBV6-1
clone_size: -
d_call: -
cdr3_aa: CASSPEGLATNEQFF
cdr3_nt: TGTGCCAGCAGTCCAGAGGGACTCGCAACCAATGAGCAGTTCTTC

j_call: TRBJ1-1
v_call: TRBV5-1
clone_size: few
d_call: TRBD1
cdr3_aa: CASSWGQGSGEAFF
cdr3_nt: TGCGCCAGCAGCTGGGGACAGGGGTCGGGTGAAGCTTTCTTT

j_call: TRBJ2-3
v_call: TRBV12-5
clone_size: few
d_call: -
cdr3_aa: CASGLVRGASGKDTQYF
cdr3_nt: TGTGCTAGTGGTTTGGTACGGGGGGCGTCGGGAAAAGATACGCAGTATTTT

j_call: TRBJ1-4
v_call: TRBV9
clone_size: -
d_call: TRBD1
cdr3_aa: CASGLPDRANEKLFF
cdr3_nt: TGTGCCAGCGGTCTCCCGGACAGGGCGAATGAAAAACTGTTTTTT

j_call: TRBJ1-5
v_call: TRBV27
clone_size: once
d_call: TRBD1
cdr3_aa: CASSSGQGRGNQPQHF
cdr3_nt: TGTGCCAGCAGTTCAGGACAGGGAAGGGGGAATCAGCCCCAGCATTTT

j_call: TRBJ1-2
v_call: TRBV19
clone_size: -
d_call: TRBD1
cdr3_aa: CASRGTGRAPYGYTF
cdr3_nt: TGTGCCAGTAGGGGGACAGGGCGAGCCCCCTATGGCTACACCTTC

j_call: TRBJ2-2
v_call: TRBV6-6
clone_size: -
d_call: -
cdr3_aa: CASSYPTGPVTGELFF
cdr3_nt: TGTGCCAGCAGTTACCCGACAGGACCCGTCACCGGGGAGCTGTTTTTT

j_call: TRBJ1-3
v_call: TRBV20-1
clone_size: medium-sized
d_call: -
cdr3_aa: CSALGANTIYF
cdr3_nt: TGCAGTGCCCTAGGAGCTAACACCATATATTTT

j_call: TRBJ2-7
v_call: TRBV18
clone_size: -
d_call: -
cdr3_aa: CASSVTGGVYEQYF
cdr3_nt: TGTGCCAGCTCAGTCACAGGGGGGGTCTACGAGCAGTACTTC

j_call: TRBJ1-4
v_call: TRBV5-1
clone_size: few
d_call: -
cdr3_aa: CASSLSAGDEKLFF
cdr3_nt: TGCGCCAGCAGCTTGTCGGCGGGCGATGAAAAACTGTTTTTT

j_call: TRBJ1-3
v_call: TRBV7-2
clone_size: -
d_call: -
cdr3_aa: CASSRQDSGNTIYF
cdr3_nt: TGTGCCAGCAGCCGACAGGATTCTGGAAACACCATATATTTT

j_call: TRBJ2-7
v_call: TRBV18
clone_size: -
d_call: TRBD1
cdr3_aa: CASSPWGQGGYEQYF
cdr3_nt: TGTGCCAGCTCACCTTGGGGACAGGGGGGTTACGAGCAGTACTTC

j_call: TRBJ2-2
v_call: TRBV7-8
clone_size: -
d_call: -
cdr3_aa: CASSSLGGRNTGELFF
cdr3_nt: TGTGCCAGCAGCTCCTTAGGAGGGAGGAACACCGGGGAGCTGTTTTTT

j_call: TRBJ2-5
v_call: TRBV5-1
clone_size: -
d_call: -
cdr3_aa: CASSLGRGQETQYF
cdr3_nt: TGCGCCAGCAGCTTGGGTCGGGGACAAGAGACCCAGTACTTC

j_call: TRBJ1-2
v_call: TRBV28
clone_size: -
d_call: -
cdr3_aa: CASSDPDGYTF
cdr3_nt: TGTGCCAGCAGCGATCCAGATGGCTACACCTTC

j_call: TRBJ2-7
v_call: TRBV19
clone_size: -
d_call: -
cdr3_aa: CASSIAGQYSYEQYF
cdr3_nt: TGTGCCAGTAGTATAGCGGGTCAATACTCCTACGAGCAGTACTTC

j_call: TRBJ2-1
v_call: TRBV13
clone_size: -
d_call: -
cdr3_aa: CASSHPLGAGSYNEQFF
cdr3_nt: TGTGCCAGCAGCCATCCCCTAGGGGCGGGATCCTACAATGAGCAGTTCTTC

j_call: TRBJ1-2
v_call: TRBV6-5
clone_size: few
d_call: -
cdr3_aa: CASSYSSGFRGYTF
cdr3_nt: TGTGCCAGCAGTTACTCTTCGGGGTTTAGGGGCTACACCTTC

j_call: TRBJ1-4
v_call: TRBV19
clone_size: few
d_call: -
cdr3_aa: CASSIGQTGQNEKLFF
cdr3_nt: TGTGCCAGTAGTATTGGCCAGACAGGCCAGAATGAAAAACTGTTTTTT

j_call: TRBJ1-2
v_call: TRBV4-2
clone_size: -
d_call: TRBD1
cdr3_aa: CASSQEPGQINYGYTF
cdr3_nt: TGTGCCAGCAGCCAAGAACCGGGACAGATTAACTATGGCTACACCTTC

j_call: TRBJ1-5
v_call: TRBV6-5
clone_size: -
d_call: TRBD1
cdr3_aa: CASSYQGALGQPQHF
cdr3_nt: TGTGCCAGCAGTTATCAGGGGGCGTTAGGTCAGCCCCAGCATTTT

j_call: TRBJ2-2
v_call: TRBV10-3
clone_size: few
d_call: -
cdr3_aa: CAISGAGRYTGELFF
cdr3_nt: TGTGCCATCAGTGGGGCGGGAAGATACACCGGGGAGCTGTTTTTT

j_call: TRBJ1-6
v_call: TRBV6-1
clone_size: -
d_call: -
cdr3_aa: CASSEKSDLPLHF
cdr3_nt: TGTGCCAGCAGTGAAAAGTCCGACTTACCCCTCCACTTT

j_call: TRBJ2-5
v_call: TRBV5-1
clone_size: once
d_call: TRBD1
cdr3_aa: CASSDRDRGKTQYF
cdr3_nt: TGCGCCAGCAGCGACCGGGACAGGGGGAAGACCCAGTACTTC

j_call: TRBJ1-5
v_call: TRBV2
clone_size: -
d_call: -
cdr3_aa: CASRTGTLYNQPQHF
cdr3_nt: TGTGCCAGCAGGACCGGGACACTTTATAATCAGCCCCAGCATTTT

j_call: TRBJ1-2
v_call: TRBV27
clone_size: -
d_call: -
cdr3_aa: CASRGALATPTNYGYTF
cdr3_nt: TGTGCCAGCAGGGGGGCCCTTGCCACACCGACTAACTATGGCTACACCTTC

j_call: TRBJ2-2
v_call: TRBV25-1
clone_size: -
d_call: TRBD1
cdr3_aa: CASSDLPLQGARTGELFF
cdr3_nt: TGTGCCAGCAGTGATTTGCCCCTTCAGGGGGCGCGAACCGGGGAGCTGTTTTTT

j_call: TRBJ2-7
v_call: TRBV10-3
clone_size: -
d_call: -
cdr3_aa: CAISAETGGDYEQYF
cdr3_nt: TGTGCCATCAGTGCCGAGACAGGTGGGGACTACGAGCAGTACTTC

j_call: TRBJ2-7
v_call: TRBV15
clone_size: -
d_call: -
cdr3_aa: CATEGGGREQYF
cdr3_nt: TGTGCCACCGAGGGAGGAGGGCGCGAGCAGTACTTC

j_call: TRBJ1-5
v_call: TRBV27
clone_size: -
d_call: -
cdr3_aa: CASSLSGLGPQPQHF
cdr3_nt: TGTGCCAGCAGTTTAAGCGGCCTGGGTCCTCAGCCCCAGCATTTT

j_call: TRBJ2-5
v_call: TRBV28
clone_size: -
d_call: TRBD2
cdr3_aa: CASSPRLAGLGETQYF
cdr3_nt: TGTGCCAGCAGTCCTCGACTAGCGGGTTTGGGAGAGACCCAGTACTTC